This T cell receptor (beta chain) was sequenced during a study of patients and donors after allogeneic stem cell transplantation. In germline, CDR1 is SGHRS, CDR2 YFSETQ. V lost 4 bases and J 8 bases, leaving 15 bases between the germline ends. This CDR3 contains 14 residues. This clonotype came up a few times. TCRdb re-called the RT-PCR reads with MiXCR, one entry per CDR3 protein. The profile shows 1,500 to 2,000 distinct CDR3 sequences, about 7.8% of them singletons. This receptor was taken from a human donor who was either an allogeneic HSCT recipient or a stem cell or donor lymphocyte infusion donor (not recorded which). It is not recorded whose cells these are; they may come from a transplant donor. The V call is TRBV5-1, the J call TRBJ2-2; D is perhaps TRBD2 (6 bases). The sample consisted of blood, either unsorted or a sorted T cell fraction (not recorded which). CDR3 residues: CASSVKTSTGELFF. The CDR3 DNA reads TGCGCCAGCAGCGTAAAGACTAGTACAGGGGAGCTGTTTTTT.